This is a list of T cell receptor beta chains from one sample in a study of persistence of HIV-infected CD4 T cells. Here immunoSEQ multiplex PCR was the method, and the copy in TCRdb shows in-frame clones only, minus some. In the table there are about 30,000 clones, approximately 80% of which are singletons. No antigen has been identified for these receptors. Specimen: CD4+ T cells sorted from PBMCs after 18-hour stimulation, collected from a patient who received antiretroviral therapy. The source of these receptors is an adult man with HIV who was CMV-seropositive. Each CDR3 is given with its conserved first and last residue. A D gene is named only where the DNA matches it firmly. Clone sizes are given selectively: once, few, many, or a class where the clone is expanded.

d_gene | j_gene | v_gene | abundance | CDR3nt | CDR3aa
. | TRBJ1-2 | TRBV9 | . | TGTGCCAGCAGCGTAGGGCCAGCCTCTAACTATGGCTACACCTTC | CASSVGPASNYGYTF
. | TRBJ2-7 | TRBV5-4 | . | TGTGCCAGCAGCTTGGGTCTCACCTACGAGCAGTACTTC | CASSLGLTYEQYF
TRBD1 | TRBJ1-3 | TRBV9 | . | TGTGCCAGCAGCGTTCAACCGGGACAGGGTGCAAACACCATATATTTT | CASSVQPGQGANTIYF
. | TRBJ1-6 | TRBV27 | few | TGTGCCAGCAAGTTGTCCTATAATTCACCCCTCCACTTT | CASKLSYNSPLHF
. | TRBJ1-1 | TRBV3-1/TRBV3-2 | . | TGTGCCAGCCAGGGCACTGAAGCTTTCTTT | CASQGTEAFF
. | TRBJ2-4 | TRBV7-2 | . | TGTGCCAGCAGCTTAGGGACGTGGGGCCCCCAAAACATTCAGTACTTC | CASSLGTWGPQNIQYF
. | TRBJ2-1 | TRBV5-1 | . | TGCGCCAGTCGACTCGGCACAGCCGAGTTCTTC | CASRLGTAEFF
. | TRBJ2-7 | TRBV4-1 | . | TGCGCCAGCAGCCCCGGGAACTACGAGCAGTACTTC | CASSPGNYEQYF
. | TRBJ1-2 | TRBV18 | . | TGTGCCAGCTCACGGGGGTCCTCGGGGATGGATGGCTACACCTTC | CASSRGSSGMDGYTF
TRBD1 | TRBJ1-3 | TRBV4-1 | few | TGCGCCAGCAGCCAGGGACAGGCCCACTCTGGAAACACCATATATTTT | CASSQGQAHSGNTIYF
. | TRBJ1-1 | TRBV6-6 | . | TGTGCCAGCAGTTACTTTCAAGGACGGGAATCGTCTGAAGCTTTCTTT | CASSYFQGRESSEAFF
. | TRBJ1-2 | TRBV19 | . | TGTGCCAGTAGTATAGGTGGTCGAGGGTTCTATGGCTACACCTTC | CASSIGGRGFYGYTF
TRBD2 | TRBJ2-1 | TRBV3-1/TRBV3-2 | once | TGTGCCAGCAGCCCGTATAGCGGGGGGGCTGGGGAGCAGTTCTTC | CASSPYSGGAGEQFF
. | TRBJ2-1 | TRBV9 | . | TGTGCCAGCAGCGTAGCTGCAGGGATACTGCAGGGTGAGCAGTTCTTC | CASSVAAGILQGEQFF
TRBD1 | TRBJ2-7 | TRBV7-9 | . | TGTGCCAGCAGCCTACAGGGGGTCCAGGAGCAGTACTTC | CASSLQGVQEQYF
TRBD2 | TRBJ2-3 | TRBV4-3 | . | TGCGCCAGCAGAAGGGGGCGGGGGGGGACAGATACGCAGTATTTT | CASRRGRGGTDTQYF
TRBD1 | TRBJ2-4 | TRBV29-1 | . | TGCAGCGCTGCGACAGGGTTAGCCAAAAACATTCAGTACTTC | CSAATGLAKNIQYF
. | TRBJ1-1 | TRBV7-6 | . | TGTGCCAGCAGCTTAGGGGGGGTGAACACTGAAGCTTTCTTT | CASSLGGVNTEAFF
TRBD1 | TRBJ1-2 | TRBV27 | . | TGTGCCAGCAGTTTAGGAAGGGACAGTAACTATGGCTACACCTTC | CASSLGRDSNYGYTF
. | TRBJ1-1 | TRBV4-1 | . | TGCGCCAGCAGCAAAGGGTGGGTGAACACTGAAGCTTTCTTT | CASSKGWVNTEAFF
. | TRBJ1-1 | TRBV13 | . | TGTGCCAGCAGCTATTCTAGGAACACTGAAGCTTTCTTT | CASSYSRNTEAFF
TRBD1 | TRBJ2-1 | TRBV30 | . | TGTGCCTGTTCGACAGGGGGTTTTTACAATGAGCAGTTCTTC | CACSTGGFYNEQFF
TRBD1 | TRBJ1-3 | TRBV28 | . | TGTGCCAGCGGAACCGGGACAGGGAGCCTCTCTGGAAACACCATATATTTT | CASGTGTGSLSGNTIYF
. | TRBJ2-3 | TRBV9 | . | TGTGCCAGCAGCGTAGGGGGGCCCGCGACAGATACGCAGTATTTT | CASSVGGPATDTQYF
. | TRBJ2-3 | TRBV18 | . | TGTGCCAGCTCACCAGTCGGGGGCCATCAAGATACGCAGTATTTT | CASSPVGGHQDTQYF
TRBD1 | TRBJ1-6 | TRBV5-4 | . | TGTGCCAGCAGCTGGGAGGGGGCCCTCTATAATTCACCCCTCCACTTT | CASSWEGALYNSPLHF
. | TRBJ1-2 | TRBV20-1 | . | TGCAGTGCGGCAACAGGGTTCGGCTACACCTTC | CSAATGFGYTF